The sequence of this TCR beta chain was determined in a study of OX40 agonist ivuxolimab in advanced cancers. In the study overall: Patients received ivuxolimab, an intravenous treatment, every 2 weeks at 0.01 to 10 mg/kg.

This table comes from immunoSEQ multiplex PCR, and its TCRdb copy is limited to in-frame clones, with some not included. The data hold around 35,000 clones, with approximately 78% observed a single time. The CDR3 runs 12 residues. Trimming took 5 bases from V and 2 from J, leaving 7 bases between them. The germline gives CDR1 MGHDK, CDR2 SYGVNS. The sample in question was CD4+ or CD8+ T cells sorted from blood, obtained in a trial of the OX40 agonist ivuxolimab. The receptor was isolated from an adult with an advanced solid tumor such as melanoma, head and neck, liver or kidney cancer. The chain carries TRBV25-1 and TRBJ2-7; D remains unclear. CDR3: CASSWQTYEQYF. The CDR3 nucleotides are TGTGCCAGCAGTTGGCAGACCTACGAGCAGTACTTC.